The subject of this entry is one T cell receptor (beta chain). This sample was included in a study of blood T cell repertoires in COVID-19. CDR1 and CDR2 (germline): MNHNS, SASEGT. The CDR3 sequence is 16 residues long. V was shortened by 0 bases and J by 6 bases, with 15 bases between the two germline ends. Sequenced by immunoSEQ multiplex PCR; TCRdb stores in-frame clones only, minus some. The table has more than 95,000 clones, over 75% seen once. The receptor's source is an elderly man with active or convalescent COVID-19. The chain is built from TRBV6-1 and TRBJ1-5; D perhaps matches TRBD1 (6 bases). Specimen: peripheral blood. CDR3: CASSEAWGGGGQPQHF. The CDR3 DNA sequence: TGTGCCAGCAGTGAAGCTTGGGGGGGCGGAGGTCAGCCCCAGCATTTT.